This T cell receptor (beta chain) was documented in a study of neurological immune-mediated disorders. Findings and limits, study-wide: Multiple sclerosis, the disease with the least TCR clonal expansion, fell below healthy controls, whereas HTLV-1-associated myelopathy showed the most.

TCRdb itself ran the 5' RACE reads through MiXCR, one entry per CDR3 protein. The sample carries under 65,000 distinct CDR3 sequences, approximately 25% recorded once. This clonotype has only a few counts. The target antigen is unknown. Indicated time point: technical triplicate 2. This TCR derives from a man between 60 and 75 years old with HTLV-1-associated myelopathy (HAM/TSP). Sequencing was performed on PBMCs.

The CDR3: CASSYQNGEQFF. CDR3 nucleotide sequence: TGTGCCAGCAGCTACCAAAACGGGGAGCAGTTCTTC. The chain carries TRBV7-3 and TRBJ2-1; D remains unclear. CDR1 and CDR2 (germline): SGHTA, FQGTGA. V lost 4 bases and J 10 bases, leaving 11 bases between the germline ends. The CDR3 extends over 12 amino acids.